The 25 T cell receptor beta chains reported below all come from one sample, sequenced in a study of vaccination and CD4 T cells after COVID-19. Once obtained from cultured CD4+ T cells, the DNA was sequenced using the Oncomine TCR Beta short-read assay. One entry per CDR3 protein, called by TCRdb with MiXCR from the PCR reads. This table has roughly 9,800 distinct CDR3 sequences, around 55% appearing once. Indicated treatment: roughly 10-day PBMC culture with coronavirus spike peptide pools or control peptides (ViraFEST assay). Their antigens remain unidentified. The sequenced sample consisted of CD4+ T cells from blood, cultured in vitro. These receptors all come from a human donor who had recovered from COVID-19.

This clonotype was seen once. This rearrangement joins TRBV4-3 to TRBJ2-5, with D perhaps TRBD2 (6 bases). Looked up from germline, CDR1 is LGHNA and CDR2 is YSLEER. V was clipped by 1 base and J by 2 bases, with 14 bases between them. This CDR3 region has 16 residues. The CDR3, as DNA: TGCGCCAGCAGCCAAGTGGGTGGTCGGGGGCAAGAGACCCAGTACTTC. Translation: CASSQVGGRGQETQYF.

CDR3 bases: TGTGCCAGCAGCTTGGTGGCTAGAGGGGAGCTGTTTTTT. It encodes CASSLVARGELFF. J is TRBJ2-2 and V is TRBV5-6; D gene ambiguous. This CDR3 has 13 residues. In germline, CDR1 is SGHDT, CDR2 YYEEEE. Trimming shortened V by 0 bases and J by 8 bases, and 8 bases separated the two germline ends.

The V call is TRBV12-3 or TRBV12-4, the J call TRBJ1-3; weak D call: TRBD1 (6 bases). Trimming stripped 5 bases from V and 1 base from J, with 18 bases between. This CDR3 is 17 amino acids long. The CDR3 spells CASSRGRARGSGNTIYF. CDR3 sequence (DNA): TGTGCCAGCAGTCGAGGGAGGGCCAGGGGATCTGGAAACACCATATATTTT.

This chain joins TRBV24-1 and TRBJ2-1; D might be TRBD1 (6 bases). Germline lookup yields CDR1 KGHDR and CDR2 SFDVKD. CDR3 length equals 16 residues. V lost 5 bases and J lost 0, with 13 bases in between. The CDR3 reads CATSAWTASSYNEQFF. CDR3 nucleotides: TGTGCCACCAGTGCCTGGACAGCAAGCTCCTACAATGAGCAGTTCTTC.

The chain has TRBV11-2 and TRBJ2-1; D perhaps matches TRBD2 (6 bases). The CDR3 contains 14 residues. Trimming took off 8 bases at V and 0 bases at J, with 11 bases between the two ends. Germline V gene sequence: CDR1 SGHAT, CDR2 FQNNGV. The CDR3 bases are TGTGCCAGCTCTAGGGACTCCTCCTACAATGAGCAGTTCTTC. It codes for CASSRDSSYNEQFF.

This clonotype turned up a few times. The chain uses TRBV7-2 and TRBJ1-6; D is unresolved. V was trimmed by 4 bases and J by 13 bases, leaving 11 bases between them. The CDR3 contains 12 residues. The germline gives CDR1 SGHTA, CDR2 FQGNSA. The CDR3 DNA sequence: TGTGCCAGCAGCTCGCCCTCTGGTCCCCTCCACTTT. It yields the protein CASSSPSGPLHF.

This chain joins TRBV7-8 and TRBJ2-1; D gene ambiguous. This CDR3 is 16 amino acids long. Germline CDR1 is SGHVS and CDR2 is FQNEAQ. V was shortened by 4 bases and J by 2 bases, with 15 bases between the two germline ends. CDR3 DNA sequence: TGTGCCAGCAGCTCGCGGCGGACCAGAACCTACAATGAGCAGTTCTTC. As protein: CASSSRRTRTYNEQFF.

The V gene is TRBV6-5, the J gene TRBJ2-4, with 8 bases fitting TRBD1. V dropped 2 bases and J dropped 7; count of bases not matched to a gene: 4. The CDR3 totals 14 residues. Germline CDR1 and CDR2: MNHEY and SVGAGI. The CDR3 DNA is TGTGCCAGCAGTTACCCGGACAGGGCGAACATTCAGTACTTC. The encoded protein is CASSYPDRANIQYF.

The chain employs TRBV7-9 and TRBJ1-4, with TRBD1 as a possible D gene (6 bases). The CDR3 runs 12 residues. The V gene lost 2 bases and the J gene lost 14 bases, with 12 bases spanning the gap. Germline V gives CDR1 SEHNR, CDR2 FQNEAQ (reference sequence). CDR3 sequence: CASSLKGGPLFF. In nucleotides, the CDR3 is TGTGCCAGCAGCTTAAAGGGGGGGCCTCTGTTTTTT.

This sequence joins TRBV7-9 and TRBJ1-1; TRBD1 is a possible D gene (5 bases). V gave up 2 bases and J gave up 6 bases, with 10 bases separating them. The CDR3 sequence is 13 residues long. Germline V gene sequence: CDR1 SEHNR, CDR2 FQNEAQ (reference sequence). CDR3 sequence reads: CASSLRQGAEAFF. CDR3 nucleotides: TGTGCCAGCAGCTTAAGGCAGGGTGCTGAAGCTTTCTTT. Complete variable domain (other parts from reference TRBV7-9 and TRBJ1-1): DTGVSQNPRHKITKRGQNVTFRCDPISEHNRLYWYRQTLGQGPEFLTYFQNEAQLEKSRLLSDRFSAERPKGSFSTLEIQRTEQGDSAMYLCASSLRQGAEAFFGQGTRLTVV.

This clonotype has a handful of counts. This rearrangement joins TRBV24-1 to TRBJ2-1; 13 bases align to TRBD2. This CDR3 has 16 amino acids. Germline V gives CDR1 KGHDR, CDR2 SFDVKD. The trim removed 4 bases at V and 5 bases at J, leaving 4 bases unmatched. In nucleotides, the CDR3 is TGTGCCACCAGTGACCCTGGGACTAGCGGGAACAATGAGCAGTTCTTC. Residues: CATSDPGTSGNNEQFF.

This clonotype was counted a few times. The rearrangement uses TRBV20-1 and TRBJ1-2; TRBD1 matches at 10 bases. The length of the CDR3 is 14 residues. Trimming took 2 bases from V and 8 from J; bases not matched to a gene: 8. From germline, CDR1 is DFQATT and CDR2 SNEGSKA (reference sequence). In DNA form, the CDR3 reads TGCAGTGCTAGATCCGGACAGGGGGAGGGGGGCTACACCTTC. This translates into CSARSGQGEGGYTF.

This clonotype was recorded a few times. The chain has TRBV7-6 and TRBJ1-1, with TRBD1 as a possible D gene (5 bases). Germline V CDR1 and CDR2: SGHVS, FNYEAQ. The CDR3 runs 14 residues. The V and J ends lost 2 bases and 4 bases respectively, with 11 bases between them. CDR3 sequence: CASSLILQGTEAFF. The CDR3 bases are TGTGCCAGCAGCTTAATATTGCAGGGCACTGAAGCTTTCTTT.

This chain links TRBV4-1 with TRBJ2-7; no clear D. The CDR3 sequence is 16 residues long. Trimming took off 8 bases at V and 2 bases at J, with 22 bases between the two ends. Germline CDR1 is MGHRA and CDR2 is YSYEKL. CDR3 in DNA: TGCGCCAGCGATTCCAGACCGAAGAATAAACCCTACGAGCAGTACTTC. It encodes CASDSRPKNKPYEQYF.

This clonotype was observed a handful of times. The chain recombines TRBV20-1 with TRBJ1-2; TRBD1 matches 7 bases. Germline V lookup: CDR1 DFQATT, CDR2 SNEGSKA (reference sequence). Trimming cost V 4 bases and J 4 bases; bases outside gene matches: 18. This CDR3 spans 17 amino acids. The CDR3 nucleotides read TGCAGTGCTATGGTGCTCTCGGGACAGCGAGCCGCCTATGGCTACACCTTC. This translates into CSAMVLSGQRAAYGYTF.

V usage is TRBV20-1 and J usage is TRBJ1-2, with TRBD1 matching 8 bases. The germline gives CDR1 DFQATT, CDR2 SNEGSKA (reference sequence). Trimming removed 4 bases from V and 7 bases from J; junction bases left unmatched: 5. The CDR3 extends over 12 amino acids. The CDR3 region has the DNA TGCAGTGCTATTGTCGGACAGGGTGGCTACACCTTC. It is translated as CSAIVGQGGYTF.

The rearrangement joins TRBV19 to TRBJ2-3, with 14 bases fitting TRBD2. Germline V gene lookup returns CDR1 LNHDA and CDR2 SQIVND (reference sequence). The CDR3 loop spans 16 amino acids. The ends lost 3 bases at V and 6 bases at J; junction bases unmatched: 5. The CDR3 loop is CASSIRLAGGADTQYF. Here the CDR3 DNA reads TGTGCCAGTAGTATCCGACTAGCGGGAGGGGCCGATACGCAGTATTTT. Variable domain in full (rest from reference TRBV19 and TRBJ2-3): DGGITQSPKYLFRKEGQNVTLSCEQNLNHDAMYWYRQDPGQGLRLIYYSQIVNDFQKGDIAEGYSVSREKKESFPLTVTSAQKNPTAFYLCASSIRLAGGADTQYFGPGTRLTVL.

This sequence joins TRBV5-1 and TRBJ2-3, with TRBD2 identical over 12 bases. The CDR3 covers 17 residues. The V segment lost 3 bases and the J segment 8 bases; nucleotides outside the gene matches: 13. Germline CDR1 reads SGHRS; CDR2 reads YFSETQ. The CDR3 protein is CASSYGGLAGRLATQYF. In nucleotides, the CDR3 is TGCGCCAGCAGCTACGGCGGACTAGCGGGGCGTTTAGCTACGCAGTATTTT.

There are a few counts of this clonotype. V gene TRBV20-1 combines with J gene TRBJ2-3; tentative D call: TRBD1 (6 bases). There are 13 residues in the CDR3. Germline V gene lookup returns CDR1 DFQATT and CDR2 SNEGSKA (reference sequence). The ends were cut back, 5 bases at V and 6 bases at J, with 15 bases in the middle. CDR3 amino acids: CSAGHRDGDTQYF. For the CDR3, the DNA is TGCAGTGCTGGCCACAGGGACGGGGATACGCAGTATTTT.

The V call is TRBV20-1, the J call TRBJ2-5; 9 nucleotides align to TRBD1. The V gene end was trimmed by 5 bases and the J gene end by 5 bases; junction bases not matched to a gene: 12. The CDR3 has 15 amino acids. From germline, CDR1 is DFQATT and CDR2 SNEGSKA (reference sequence). The CDR3 region is CSAYSPGQGRETQYF. The CDR3 region has the DNA TGCAGTGCTTATTCACCGGGACAGGGAAGGGAGACCCAGTACTTC.

This sequence joins TRBV6-1 and TRBJ1-1, with D tentatively TRBD1 (6 bases). Trimming shortened V by 5 bases and J by 11 bases, and 18 bases separated the two germline ends. The CDR3 covers 13 residues. Germline V gene data show CDR1 as MNHNS and CDR2 as SASEGT. CDR3 DNA sequence: TGTGCCAGCAGTCTCACCGCCCGTCAGGGGGCTTTCTTT. It encodes CASSLTARQGAFF.

This rearrangement joins TRBV10-1 to TRBJ2-3, with 11 bases identical to TRBD1. V was clipped by 11 bases and J by 2 bases; unmatched bases: 6. Germline V CDR1 and CDR2: WNHNN, SYGVQD (reference sequence). This CDR3 has 14 residues. The CDR3 nucleotides are TGCGCCGGTAAGGGACAGGGGGACACAGATACGCAGTATTTT. As protein: CAGKGQGDTDTQYF.

This chain uses TRBV5-4 with TRBJ2-5; D is possibly TRBD1 (6 bases). The CDR3 consists of 15 residues. In germline, CDR1 is SGHNT, CDR2 YYREEE (reference sequence). V lost 3 bases and J lost 9, with 21 bases in between. The CDR3 DNA is TGTGCCAGCAGCTCCCAGGGGCAGATCGTTCGGGCCCAGTACTTC. It yields the protein CASSSQGQIVRAQYF.

This clonotype was observed once. The chain combines TRBV7-8 with TRBJ1-1; 7 positions agree with TRBD1. Germline V gene sequence: CDR1 SGHVS, CDR2 FQNEAQ. The J segment lost 2 bases and the V segment lost 8 bases, leaving 8 bases of the junction unmatched. The CDR3 is 14 residues long. The CDR3 spells CASGDREGNTEAFF. The CDR3 DNA follows: TGTGCCAGCGGAGACAGGGAAGGAAACACTGAAGCTTTCTTT.

This CDR3 reads CAWRVTGGGYEQYF. CDR3 sequence (DNA): TGTGCCTGGAGGGTTACGGGGGGCGGGTACGAGCAGTACTTC. This chain links TRBV30 with TRBJ2-7; perhaps TRBD2 as D (7 bases). The V and J ends lost 3 bases and 4 bases respectively, with 16 bases between them. The CDR3 extends over 14 amino acids. Germline lookup yields CDR1 GTSNPN and CDR2 SVGIG (reference sequence). The variable domain in full, completed from reference TRBV30 and TRBJ2-7, reads SQTIHQWPATLVQPVGSPLSLECTVEGTSNPNLYWYRQAAGRGLQLLFYSVGIGQISSEVPQNLSASRPQDRQFILSSKKLLLSDSGFYLCAWRVTGGGYEQYFGPGTRLTVT.